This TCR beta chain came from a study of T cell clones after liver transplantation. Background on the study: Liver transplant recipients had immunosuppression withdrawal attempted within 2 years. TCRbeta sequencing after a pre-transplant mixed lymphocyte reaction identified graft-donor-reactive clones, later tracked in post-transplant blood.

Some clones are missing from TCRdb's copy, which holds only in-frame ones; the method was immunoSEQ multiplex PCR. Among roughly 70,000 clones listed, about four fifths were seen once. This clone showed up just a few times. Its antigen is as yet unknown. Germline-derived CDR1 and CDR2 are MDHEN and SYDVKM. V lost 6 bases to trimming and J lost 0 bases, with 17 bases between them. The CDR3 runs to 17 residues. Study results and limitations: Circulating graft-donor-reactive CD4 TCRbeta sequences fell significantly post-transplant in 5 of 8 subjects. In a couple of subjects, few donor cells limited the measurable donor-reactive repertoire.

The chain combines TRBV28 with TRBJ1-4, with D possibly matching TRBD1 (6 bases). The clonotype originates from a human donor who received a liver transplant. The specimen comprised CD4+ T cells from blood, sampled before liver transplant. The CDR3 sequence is CASRRDTSVPTNEKLFF. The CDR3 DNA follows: TGTGCCAGCAGAAGGGACACCTCCGTCCCAACTAATGAAAAACTGTTTTTT.